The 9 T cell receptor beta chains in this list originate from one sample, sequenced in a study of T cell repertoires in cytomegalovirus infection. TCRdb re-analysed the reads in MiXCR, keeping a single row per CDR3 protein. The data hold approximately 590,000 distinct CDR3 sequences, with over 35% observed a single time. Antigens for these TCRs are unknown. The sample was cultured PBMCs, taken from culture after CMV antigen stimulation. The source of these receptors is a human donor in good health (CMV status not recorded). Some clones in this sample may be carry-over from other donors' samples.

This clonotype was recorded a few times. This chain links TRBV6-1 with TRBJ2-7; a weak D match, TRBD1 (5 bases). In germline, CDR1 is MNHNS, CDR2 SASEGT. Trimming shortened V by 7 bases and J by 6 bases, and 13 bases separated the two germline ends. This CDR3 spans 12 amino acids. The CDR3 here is CASNQGRSEQYF. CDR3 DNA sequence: TGTGCCAGCAACCAGGGAAGGTCCGAGCAGTACTTC.

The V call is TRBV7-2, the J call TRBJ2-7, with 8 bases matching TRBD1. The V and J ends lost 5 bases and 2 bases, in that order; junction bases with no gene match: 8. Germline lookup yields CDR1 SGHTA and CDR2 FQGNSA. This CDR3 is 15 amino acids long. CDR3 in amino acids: CASSTGQGSAYEQYF. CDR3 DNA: TGTGCCAGCAGCACCGGACAGGGATCCGCCTACGAGCAGTACTTC.

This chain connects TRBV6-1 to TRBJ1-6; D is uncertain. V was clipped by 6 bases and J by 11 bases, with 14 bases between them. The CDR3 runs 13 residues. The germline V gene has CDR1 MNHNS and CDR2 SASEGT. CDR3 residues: CASSSLVRTPLHF. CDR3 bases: TGTGCCAGCAGCTCACTGGTCCGTACACCCCTCCACTTT.

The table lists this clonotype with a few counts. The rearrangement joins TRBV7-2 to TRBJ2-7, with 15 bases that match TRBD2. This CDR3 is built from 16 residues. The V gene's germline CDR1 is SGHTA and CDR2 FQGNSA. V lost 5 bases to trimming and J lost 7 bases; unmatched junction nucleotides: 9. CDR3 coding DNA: TGTGCCAGCAGCCTCCGGACTAGCGGGAGGGCTGGGGAGCAGTACTTC. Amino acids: CASSLRTSGRAGEQYF.

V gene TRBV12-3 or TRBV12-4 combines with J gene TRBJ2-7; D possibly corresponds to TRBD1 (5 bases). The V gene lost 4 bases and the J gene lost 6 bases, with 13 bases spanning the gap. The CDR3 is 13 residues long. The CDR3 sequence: CASSWSRVSEQYF. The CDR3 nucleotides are TGTGCCAGCAGTTGGAGCAGGGTGAGCGAGCAGTACTTC.

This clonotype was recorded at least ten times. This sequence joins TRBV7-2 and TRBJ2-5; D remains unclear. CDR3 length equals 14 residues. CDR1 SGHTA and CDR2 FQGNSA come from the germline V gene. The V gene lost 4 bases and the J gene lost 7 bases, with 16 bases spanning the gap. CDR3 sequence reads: CASSYDLFGGTQYF. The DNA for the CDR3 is TGTGCCAGCAGCTACGACCTGTTTGGTGGGACCCAGTACTTC.

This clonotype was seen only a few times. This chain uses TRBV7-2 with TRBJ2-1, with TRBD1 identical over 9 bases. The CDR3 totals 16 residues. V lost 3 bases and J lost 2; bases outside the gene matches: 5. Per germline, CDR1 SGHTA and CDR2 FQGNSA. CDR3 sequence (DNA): TGTGCCAGCAGCTTTCCGACAGGGGGGACCTACAATGAGCAGTTCTTC. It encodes CASSFPTGGTYNEQFF.

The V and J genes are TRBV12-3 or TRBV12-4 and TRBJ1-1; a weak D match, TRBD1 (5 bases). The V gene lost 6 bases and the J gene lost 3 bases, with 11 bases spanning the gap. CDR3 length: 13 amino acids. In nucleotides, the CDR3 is TGTGCCAGCAGATCAGGGTCGTACACTGAAGCTTTCTTT. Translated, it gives CASRSGSYTEAFF.

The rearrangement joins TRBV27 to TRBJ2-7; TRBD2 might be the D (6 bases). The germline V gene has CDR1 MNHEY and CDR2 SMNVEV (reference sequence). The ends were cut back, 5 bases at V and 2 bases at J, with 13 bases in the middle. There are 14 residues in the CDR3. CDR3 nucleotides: TGTGCCAGCAGTAACCCGGGACTCACCTACGAGCAGTACTTC. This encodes CASSNPGLTYEQYF.